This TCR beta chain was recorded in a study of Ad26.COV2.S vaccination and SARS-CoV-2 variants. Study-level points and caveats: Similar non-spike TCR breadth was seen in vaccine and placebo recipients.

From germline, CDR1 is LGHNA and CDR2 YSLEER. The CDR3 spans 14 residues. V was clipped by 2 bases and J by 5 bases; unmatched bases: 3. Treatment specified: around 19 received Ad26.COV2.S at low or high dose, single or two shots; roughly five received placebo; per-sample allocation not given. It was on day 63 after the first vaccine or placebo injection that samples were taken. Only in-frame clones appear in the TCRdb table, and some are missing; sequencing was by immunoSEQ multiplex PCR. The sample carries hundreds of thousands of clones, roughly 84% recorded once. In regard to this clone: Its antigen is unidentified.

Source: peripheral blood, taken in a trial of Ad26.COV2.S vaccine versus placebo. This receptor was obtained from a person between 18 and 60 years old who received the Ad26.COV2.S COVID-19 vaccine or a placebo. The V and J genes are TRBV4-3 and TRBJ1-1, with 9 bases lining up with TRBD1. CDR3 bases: TGCGCCAGCAGCCAAATAGGACAGGGGACTGAAGCTTTCTTT. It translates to CASSQIGQGTEAFF.